This TCR beta chain was identified in a study of T cells in Graves' hyperthyroidism and ophthalmopathy. The CDR3 runs 18 residues. CDR1 and CDR2 (germline): LNHDA, SQIVND (reference sequence). The J segment lost 7 bases and the V segment lost 4 bases, leaving 12 bases of the junction unmatched. General study points: In simple terms, a model built on 13 V-J features told ophthalmopathy apart from stable hyperthyroidism.

The source material, RNA transcripts, was used to amplify TCR beta CDR3 regions. In the first-round RT-PCR of the TCR CDR3, the HTBI primer set was used. MiXCR, applied by TCRdb to the multiplex PCR reads, yields one record per CDR3 protein. The sample carries roughly 300,000 distinct CDR3 sequences, roughly 23% recorded once. This clonotype was recorded a few times. Its antigen is as yet unknown. The TCR was taken from a woman aged 50 to 60 with Graves' hyperthyroidism. V is TRBV19 and J is TRBJ2-1; TRBD2 matches at 14 bases. The sequenced sample was blood. In DNA, the CDR3 is TGTGCCAGTAGTAGCCGGACTAGCGGGGGGACCTATTATAATGAGCAGTTCTTC. Its protein is CASSSRTSGGTYYNEQFF.